These T cell receptor beta chains were read from a single sample in a study of vaccination and CD4 T cells after COVID-19. TCRdb fed the PCR reads into MiXCR, producing one record per CDR3 protein. The table lists about 15,000 distinct CDR3 sequences, 66% of them singletons, with 1% to 1.3% in the top ten. Source: CD4+ T cells from blood, taken after SARS-CoV-2 vaccination. These receptors all stem from a human donor who had recovered from COVID-19. Each CDR3 is given with its conserved first and last residue. The D gene is left open where the match is weak. Rows may omit the clone size; those that give it use once, few, many or a size class.

size	V	J	D	CDR3	DNA
-	TRBV15	TRBJ2-5	TRBD2	CATSRGGSGETQYF	TGTGCCACCAGCCGCGGCGGGAGCGGGGAGACCCAGTACTTC
-	TRBV28	TRBJ2-7	-	CASRAGLGEQYF	TGTGCCAGCAGAGCAGGTCTCGGCGAGCAGTACTTC
few	TRBV20-1	TRBJ2-5	-	CSALSENEETQYF	TGCAGTGCTTTGTCTGAGAACGAAGAGACCCAGTACTTC
-	TRBV6-5	TRBJ1-5	-	CASSYRRDQPQHF	TGTGCCAGCAGTTATCGTCGGGATCAGCCCCAGCATTTT
-	TRBV30	TRBJ1-5	-	CAWSREPGQPQHF	TGTGCCTGGAGTCGAGAACCGGGTCAGCCCCAGCATTTT
-	TRBV7-2	TRBJ1-2	TRBD1	CASSLRGGGDGYTF	TGTGCCAGCAGCTTAAGGGGAGGGGGCGATGGCTACACCTTC
-	TRBV19	TRBJ2-3	TRBD2	CASGTSGSTDTQYF	TGTGCCAGTGGGACTAGCGGTAGCACAGATACGCAGTATTTT
-	TRBV6-5	TRBJ2-1	TRBD2	CASSYPTFRTSGSHNEQFF	TGTGCCAGCAGTTATCCTACCTTCCGGACTAGCGGGAGCCACAATGAGCAGTTCTTC
-	TRBV6-1	TRBJ2-1	TRBD2	CASTETFSGRNDEQFF	TGTGCCAGTACCGAAACTTTTAGCGGGAGAAATGATGAGCAGTTCTTC
-	TRBV28	TRBJ1-2	TRBD1	CASSFGTANYGYTF	TGTGCCAGCAGTTTTGGGACAGCTAACTATGGCTACACCTTC
-	TRBV7-8	TRBJ2-1	-	CASSSPATGVYNEQFF	TGTGCCAGCAGCTCCCCGGCGACGGGAGTCTACAATGAGCAGTTCTTC
-	TRBV7-6	TRBJ2-1	-	CASSLTGSGRQFF	TGTGCCAGCAGCTTAACCGGGAGTGGACGGCAGTTCTTC
-	TRBV6-1	TRBJ2-1	-	CASSLLGPFNEQFF	TGTGCCAGCAGTCTGCTCGGGCCCTTTAATGAGCAGTTCTTC
-	TRBV23-1	TRBJ1-5	TRBD1	CASTHQGGSGNQPQHF	TGCGCCAGCACTCATCAGGGGGGGTCTGGCAATCAGCCCCAGCATTTT
-	TRBV4-1	TRBJ1-3	-	CASTLRFGSGNTIYF	TGCGCCAGTACCCTCAGGTTCGGCTCTGGAAACACCATATATTTT
-	TRBV5-4	TRBJ2-6	-	CASSLARASGANVLTF	TGTGCCAGCAGCTTGGCCAGGGCCTCTGGGGCCAACGTCCTGACTTTC
-	TRBV20-1	TRBJ1-1	-	CSARVRNTEAFF	TGCAGTGCCCGGGTAAGGAACACTGAAGCTTTCTTT
few	TRBV20-1	TRBJ2-2	TRBD2	CSAGGLAGSGELFF	TGCAGTGCTGGAGGACTAGCGGGATCCGGGGAGCTGTTTTTT